This T cell receptor (beta chain) came from a study of cytomegalovirus exposure and HLA in healthy donors. PCR used 60 Vbeta primers and 13 Jbeta primers. The data were produced by immunoSEQ multiplex PCR, yet TCRdb's version contains in-frame clones alone and is incomplete. This sample yields 100,000 to 150,000 clones, of which roughly 85% are seen a single time; 15% to 20% belongs to the top ten. Trimming removed 6 bases from V and 5 bases from J, with 16 bases in between. The CDR3 spans 14 residues. Germline CDR1 MNHEY, CDR2 SMNVEV (reference sequence). On this clone: The antigen is not known.

The study, taken as a whole, reports: TCR beta chains associated with HLA were, in a later analysis, more clonally expanded than equally common others. The authors excluded some V segments, including TRBV6-2 and TRBV6-3, as indistinguishable. Per published reports, the classifier diagnosed cytomegalovirus status with high specificity and sensitivity.

The clonotype was recovered from a man younger than 35 in good health and CMV-seropositive. Sequencing was performed on PBMCs. The V call is TRBV27, the J call TRBJ1-2, with D possibly matching TRBD1 (6 bases). This CDR3 reads CASRDGGAGYGYTF. The CDR3 DNA reads TGTGCCAGCAGGGATGGGGGCGCAGGATATGGCTACACCTTC.